Sequencing of this T cell receptor beta chain was carried out in a study of response to subunit inactivated influenza vaccine listed by TCRdb under 2018. Study-wide context: Deep quantitative T cell receptor repertoire profiling was used in the study to track responses to a trivalent subunit inactivated influenza vaccine. Overall results and qualifications from the work: According to the authors, only a limited number of new T cells may be recruited by each seasonal influenza vaccination.

At the junction V is shortened by 7 bases and J by 1 base, with 13 bases in between. The germline V gene sets CDR1 to SGHAT and CDR2 to FQNNGV. The CDR3 holds 15 amino acids from the cysteine to the phenylalanine. Only the CDR3 DNA is retained, 45 bases long and in frame from the first base. Details on this clonotype: It has no known antigen specificity. There are no base qualities to consult, and no much larger clone falls within one base.

Library generation was performed with RT-PCR. Instrument on record: Illumina HiSeq 2500. Using fastp trimming at Q25 and MiXCR clonotype assembly, TCRdb reanalyzed the public sequencing data and kept in-frame beta chains. Merged by CDR3 protein, the rows form single entries marked with the most common genes and DNA. For this sample the table gives approximately 520,000 distinct CDR3 sequences, of which approximately 16% were detected only once. The ten largest clones represent over 2.5% of the sample. This specimen was CD4+ T cells sorted from PBMCs, taken less than 30 months after vaccination. The rearrangement combines TRBV11-2 with TRBJ2-2, with a weak D call of TRBD2 (6 bases match). The sequence was collected from a man aged 50 to 69 who received an inactivated influenza vaccine. Donor details come from another sample of the same person, matched by shared clones. The DNA sequence is given as TGTGCCAGCACCTGGGGGACTCTGAACACCGGGGAGCTGTTTTTT. This sequence encodes CASTWGTLNTGELFF.